The TCR beta chain under discussion was sequenced for a study of CD8 T cells in Susac syndrome. Germline V gene sequence: CDR1 GTSNPN, CDR2 SVGIG (reference sequence). This CDR3 is 14 amino acids long. V trimming: 1 base; J trimming: 7 bases; junction bases outside the gene matches: 5. The authors carried out high-throughput sequencing of TCR beta. They applied it to CD8+ and CD4+ T cells obtained from blood. It was treatment-naive patients with stable or active relapsing-remitting disease who made up the multiple sclerosis controls. Negative isolation yielded CD8+ and CD4+ T cells; FACS enriched TEMRA cells. Roughly 0.45 to 1 ug RNA was reverse transcribed with random hexamers. The authors amplified TCR beta CDR3 across 54 Vbeta and 13 Jbeta using immunoSEQ multiplex PCR. TCRdb reprocessed the immunoSEQ multiplex PCR reads with MiXCR, giving one entry per CDR3 protein. The sample records about 140,000 distinct CDR3 sequences, around 95% being singletons.

This TCR was recovered from a human donor with multiple sclerosis. Sample: CD4+ T cells from PBMCs. The chain carries TRBV30 and TRBJ1-5; 9 nucleotides align to TRBD1. CDR3 loop: CAWSAGQGTQPQHF. The CDR3 nucleotides read TGTGCCTGGAGTGCGGGACAGGGTACCCAGCCCCAGCATTTT.